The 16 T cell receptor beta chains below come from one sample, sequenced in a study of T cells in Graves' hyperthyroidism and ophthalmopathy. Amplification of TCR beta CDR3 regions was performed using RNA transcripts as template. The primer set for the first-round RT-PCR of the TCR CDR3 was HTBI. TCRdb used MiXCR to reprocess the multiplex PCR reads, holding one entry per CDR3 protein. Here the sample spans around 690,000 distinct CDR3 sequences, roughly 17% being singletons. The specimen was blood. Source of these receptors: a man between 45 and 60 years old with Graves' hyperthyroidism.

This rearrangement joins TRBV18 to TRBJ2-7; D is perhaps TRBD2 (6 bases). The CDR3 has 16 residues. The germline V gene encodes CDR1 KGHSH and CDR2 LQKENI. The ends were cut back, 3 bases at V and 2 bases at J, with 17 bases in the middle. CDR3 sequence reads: CASSPRGGGLTYEQYF. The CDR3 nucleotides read TGTGCCAGCTCACCGCGGGGCGGAGGGTTAACCTACGAGCAGTACTTC.

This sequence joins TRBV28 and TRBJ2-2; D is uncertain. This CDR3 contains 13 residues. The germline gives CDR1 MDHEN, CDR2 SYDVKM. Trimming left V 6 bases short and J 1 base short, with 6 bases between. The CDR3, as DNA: TGTGCCAGCAGGAACAAGAACACCGGGGAGCTGTTTTTT. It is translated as CASRNKNTGELFF.

The CDR3 spells CASSPPGYMNTEAFF. The CDR3 DNA is TGCGCCAGCAGCCCCCCAGGGTACATGAACACTGAAGCTTTCTTT. This rearrangement joins TRBV4-1 to TRBJ1-1; a possible D gene is TRBD1 (5 bases). CDR1 is MGHRA and CDR2 is YSYEKL in the germline V gene. This CDR3 has 15 residues. V was trimmed by 4 bases and J by 0 bases, leaving 12 bases between them.

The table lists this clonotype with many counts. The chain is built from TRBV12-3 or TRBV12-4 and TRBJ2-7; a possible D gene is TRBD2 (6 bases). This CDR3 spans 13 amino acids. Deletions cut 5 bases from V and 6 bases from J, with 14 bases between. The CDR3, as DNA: TGTGCCAGCAGTCAACCAACTAGCCCCGAGCAGTACTTC. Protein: CASSQPTSPEQYF.

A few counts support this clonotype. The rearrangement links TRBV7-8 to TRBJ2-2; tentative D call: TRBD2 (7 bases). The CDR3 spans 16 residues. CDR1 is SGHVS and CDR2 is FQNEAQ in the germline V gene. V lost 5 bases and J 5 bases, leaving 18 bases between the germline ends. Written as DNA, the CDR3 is TGTGCCAGCAGCATCCGACGGGGGGCGAGGACCGGGGAGCTGTTTTTT. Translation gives CASSIRRGARTGELFF.

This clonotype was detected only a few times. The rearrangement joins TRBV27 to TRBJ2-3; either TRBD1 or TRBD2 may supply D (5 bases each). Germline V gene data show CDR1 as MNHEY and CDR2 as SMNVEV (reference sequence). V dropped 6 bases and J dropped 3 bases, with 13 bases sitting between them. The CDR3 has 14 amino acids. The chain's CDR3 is CASSLMWGTDTQYF. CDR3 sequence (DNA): TGTGCCAGCAGCCTCATGTGGGGGACAGATACGCAGTATTTT.

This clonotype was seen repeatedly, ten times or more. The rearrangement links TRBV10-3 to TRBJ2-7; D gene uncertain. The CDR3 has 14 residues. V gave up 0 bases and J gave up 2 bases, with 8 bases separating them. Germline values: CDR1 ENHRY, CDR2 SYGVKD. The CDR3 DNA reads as TGTGCCATCAGTGAGTCGTCAGGCGCCTACGAGCAGTACTTC. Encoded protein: CAISESSGAYEQYF.

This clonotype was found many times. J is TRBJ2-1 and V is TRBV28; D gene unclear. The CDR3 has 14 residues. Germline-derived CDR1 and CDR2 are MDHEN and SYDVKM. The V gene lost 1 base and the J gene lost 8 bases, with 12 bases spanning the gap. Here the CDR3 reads CASSLFGYPDEQFF. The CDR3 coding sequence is TGTGCCAGCAGTTTATTCGGGTATCCCGATGAGCAGTTCTTC.

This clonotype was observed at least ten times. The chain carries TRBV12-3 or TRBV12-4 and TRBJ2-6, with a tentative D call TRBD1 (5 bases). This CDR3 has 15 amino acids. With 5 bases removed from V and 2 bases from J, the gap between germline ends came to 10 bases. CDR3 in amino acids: CASSPAGTGANVLTF. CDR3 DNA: TGTGCCAGCAGTCCTGCAGGGACTGGGGCCAACGTCCTGACTTTC.

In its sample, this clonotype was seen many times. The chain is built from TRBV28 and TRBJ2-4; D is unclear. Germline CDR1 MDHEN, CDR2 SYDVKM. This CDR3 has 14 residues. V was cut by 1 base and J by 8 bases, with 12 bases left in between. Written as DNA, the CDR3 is TGTGCCAGCAGTTTATTTGGCGAGACCCACATTCAGTACTTC. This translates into CASSLFGETHIQYF.

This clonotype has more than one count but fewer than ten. CDR3 amino acids: CASTPTYEQYF. The CDR3 DNA sequence: TGTGCCAGCACCCCAACCTACGAGCAGTACTTC. This sequence joins TRBV13 and TRBJ2-7; D is unresolved. There are 11 residues in the CDR3. The germline V gene has CDR1 PRHDT and CDR2 FYEKMQ (reference sequence). Between the trimmed V and J ends, which lost 7 bases and 2 bases, there was a span of 6 bases.

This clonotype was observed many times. The CDR3 nucleotides are TGTGCCAGCAGTCCGAACGGACTAGCGGGGATAGGGTACTTC. Its translation: CASSPNGLAGIGYF. The chain uses TRBV2 and TRBJ2-5; the match to TRBD2 covers 12 bases. Losses at the gene ends were 5 bases for V and 13 bases for J; bases not matched to a gene: 11. There are 14 residues in the CDR3. Germline V gene sequence: CDR1 SNHLY, CDR2 FYNNEI.

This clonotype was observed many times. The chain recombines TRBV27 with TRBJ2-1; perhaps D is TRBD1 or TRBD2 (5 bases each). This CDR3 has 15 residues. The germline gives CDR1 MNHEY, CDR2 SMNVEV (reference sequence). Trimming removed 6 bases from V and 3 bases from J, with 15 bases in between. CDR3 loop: CASSLTGLNYNEQFF. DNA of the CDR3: TGTGCCAGCAGCTTGACGGGGCTGAACTACAATGAGCAGTTCTTC.

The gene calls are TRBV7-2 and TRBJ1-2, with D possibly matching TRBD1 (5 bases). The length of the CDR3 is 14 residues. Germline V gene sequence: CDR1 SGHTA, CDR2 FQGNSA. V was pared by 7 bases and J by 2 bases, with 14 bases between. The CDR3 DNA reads TGTGCCAGCACCTCGGAGTGGGGCAACTATGGCTACACCTTC. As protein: CASTSEWGNYGYTF. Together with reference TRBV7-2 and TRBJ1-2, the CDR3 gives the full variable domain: GAGVSQSPSNKVTEKGKDVELRCDPISGHTALYWYRQSLGQGLEFLIYFQGNSAPDKSGLPSDRFSAERTGGSVSTLTIQRTQQEDSAVYLCASTSEWGNYGYTFGSGTRLTVV.

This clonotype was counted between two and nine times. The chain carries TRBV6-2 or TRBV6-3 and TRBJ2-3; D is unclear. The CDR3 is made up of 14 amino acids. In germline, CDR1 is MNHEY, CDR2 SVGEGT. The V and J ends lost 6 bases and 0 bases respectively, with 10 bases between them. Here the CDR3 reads CASRHSSSTDTQYF. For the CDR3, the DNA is TGTGCCAGCAGGCATTCGTCTAGCACAGATACGCAGTATTTT.

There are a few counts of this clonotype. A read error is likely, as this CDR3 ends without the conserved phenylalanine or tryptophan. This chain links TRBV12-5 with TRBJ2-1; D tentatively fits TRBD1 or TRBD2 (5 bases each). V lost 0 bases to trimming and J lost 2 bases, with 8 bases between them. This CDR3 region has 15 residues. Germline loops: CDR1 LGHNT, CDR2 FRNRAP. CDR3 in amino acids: CASGLVGATYNEQFS. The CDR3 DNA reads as TGTGCTAGTGGTTTGGTCGGGGCTACCTACAATGAGCAGTTCTCC.